Following are 27 T cell receptor beta chains from one sample sequenced in a study of blood T cell repertoires in COVID-19. Assay used: immunoSEQ multiplex PCR; TCRdb lists only in-frame clones, some missing. The data contain 100,000 or so clones, around 81% of them singletons. The sequenced sample was peripheral blood. These receptors originate from a man in his 60s with acute or convalescent COVID-19.

The chain joins TRBV18 to TRBJ2-7; 7 bases match TRBD1. This CDR3 is 14 amino acids long. The trim removed 5 bases at V and 4 bases at J, leaving 8 bases unmatched. Looked up from germline, CDR1 is KGHSH and CDR2 is LQKENI. The CDR3 DNA reads TGTGCCAGCTCAACTCAGGGGGTGGGTTACGAGCAGTACGTC. Translated, it gives CASSTQGVGYEQYV.

The chain combines TRBV11-1 with TRBJ2-5; D may be TRBD2 (5 bases). The CDR3 spans 16 residues. From germline, CDR1 is SGHAT and CDR2 FQDESV (reference sequence). Trimming pared 2 bases from V and 1 base from J, leaving 14 bases between. The chain's CDR3 is CASSLSRASRQETQYF. CDR3 DNA: TGTGCCAGCAGCTTAAGTAGGGCTAGCCGCCAAGAGACCCAGTACTTC.

This sequence joins TRBV19 and TRBJ1-5; 11 positions agree with TRBD1. The CDR3 has 14 amino acids. Germline CDR1 reads LNHDA; CDR2 reads SQIVND (reference sequence). V lost 7 bases, J lost 6 bases, and 5 bases stayed unmatched. CDR3 in amino acids: CASTADRGLQPQHF. Here the CDR3 DNA reads TGTGCCAGTACTGCGGACAGGGGGCTTCAGCCCCAGCATTTT.

The chain combines TRBV6-2 or TRBV6-3 with TRBJ1-2; D is uncertain. The germline gives CDR1 MNHEY, CDR2 SVGEGT. The CDR3 totals 13 residues. V dropped 5 bases and J dropped 5 bases, with 12 bases sitting between them. The DNA of the CDR3 is TGTGCCAGCAGTGCGAGCGGCCTTTATGGCTACACCTTC. It yields the protein CASSASGLYGYTF.

This chain connects TRBV3-1 (or the pseudogene TRBV3-2) to TRBJ2-1, with TRBD2 as a possible D gene (6 bases). Germline CDR1 is LGHDT and CDR2 is YNNKEL (reference sequence). V lost 1 base and J 3 bases, leaving 10 bases between the germline ends. This CDR3 spans 15 amino acids. In DNA form, the CDR3 reads TGTGCCAGCAGCCAAGTCCTGGGGGGCTACAATGAGCAGTTCTTC. Its translation is CASSQVLGGYNEQFF.

The chain recombines TRBV6-4 with TRBJ1-1, with D perhaps TRBD1 (5 bases). V was shortened by 4 bases and J by 6 bases, with 12 bases between the two germline ends. The CDR3 consists of 13 residues. Germline V gene data show CDR1 as MRHNA and CDR2 as SNTAGT. In DNA, the CDR3 is TGTGCCAGCAGTGGCAACAGGTACCCTGAAGCTTTCTTT. This gives the protein CASSGNRYPEAFF.

Only one count was recorded for this clone. This sequence joins TRBV19 and TRBJ1-3, with a tentative D call TRBD1 (6 bases). Trimming left V 7 bases short and J 2 bases short, with 9 bases between. CDR1 is LNHDA, CDR2 SQIVND, per germline (reference sequence). This CDR3 is 13 amino acids long. In DNA, the CDR3 is TGTGCCAGTATGAGGACAGCTGGAAACACCATATATTTT. Amino acid sequence: CASMRTAGNTIYF.

The chain is built from TRBV11-3 and TRBJ1-1; D not certain. The germline V gene encodes CDR1 SGHNT and CDR2 YENEEA. Trimming pared 1 base from V and 1 base from J, leaving 10 bases between. The CDR3 covers 15 residues. This CDR3 is CASSLGLATNTEAFF. In DNA, the CDR3 is TGTGCCAGCAGCTTAGGACTGGCGACGAACACTGAAGCTTTCTTT.

The V and J genes are TRBV6-5 and TRBJ1-1; D not certain. This CDR3 comprises 11 residues. Germline loops: CDR1 MNHEY, CDR2 SVGAGI. V gave up 5 bases and J gave up 3 bases, with 4 bases separating them. CDR3 loop: CASSRYTEAFF. CDR3 nucleotide sequence: TGTGCCAGCAGTCGGTACACTGAAGCTTTCTTT.

The chain carries TRBV19 and TRBJ1-4, with TRBD1 matching over 9 bases. With 2 bases clipped from V and 5 bases from J, the junction kept 3 bases outside the gene matches. The germline V gene has CDR1 LNHDA and CDR2 SQIVND (reference sequence). This CDR3 region has 15 residues. The CDR3, as DNA: TGTGCCAGTAGTATATGGGACAGGGTAAATGAAAAACTGTTTTTT. This encodes CASSIWDRVNEKLFF.

As regards this clone: A much larger clone lies a single base off, so this may be a read error. This specimen includes other DNA sequences encoding the same CDR3. The chain has TRBV5-1 and TRBJ2-3, with 15 bases fitting TRBD2. Trimming cost V 4 bases and J 4 bases; bases outside gene matches: 1. The CDR3 has 15 amino acids. Germline V gene data show CDR1 as SGHRS and CDR2 as YFSETQ. CDR3 nucleotide sequence: TGCGCCAGCAGCCGGACTAGCGGGAGGGCAGATACGCAGTATTTT. Translating gives CASSRTSGRADTQYF.

CDR3 residues: CASSPPELAGGDEQFF. CDR3 sequence (DNA): TGTGCCAGCTCACCACCTGAACTAGCGGGAGGGGATGAGCAGTTCTTC. The chain joins TRBV18 to TRBJ2-1, with 13 nucleotides matching TRBD2. This CDR3 has 16 residues. Germline CDR1 is KGHSH and CDR2 is LQKENI. V was pared by 0 bases and J by 8 bases, with 4 bases of the junction left unmatched.

V and J are TRBV30 and TRBJ2-7; 10 bases align to TRBD2. The CDR3 runs to 11 residues. Germline lookup yields CDR1 GTSNPN and CDR2 SVGIG (reference sequence). V lost 8 bases, J lost 7 bases, and 5 bases stayed unmatched. The CDR3 loop is CAGIAGGEQYV. CDR3 DNA: TGTGCCGGGATAGCGGGAGGTGAGCAGTACGTC.

The CDR3 region is CASSLEGGYNEKLFF. CDR3 nucleotide sequence: TGTGCCAGCAGCTTAGAAGGGGGTTATAATGAAAAACTGTTTTTT. The chain joins TRBV7-9 to TRBJ1-4; D is possibly TRBD1 (6 bases). The CDR3 is 15 amino acids. Per germline, CDR1 SEHNR and CDR2 FQNEAQ (reference sequence). V was clipped by 1 base and J by 4 bases, with 10 bases between them.

The chain combines TRBV9 with TRBJ2-5; TRBD2 aligns across 10 bases. Looked up from germline, CDR1 is SGDLS and CDR2 is YYNGEE. The junction had 10 bases not matched to a gene; V was cut back by 4 bases and J by 4 bases. The CDR3 length is 16 residues. The CDR3 DNA sequence: TGTGCCAGCAGCCCCGTCGTAGCGGGAGGTGGAGAGACCCAGTACTTC. It encodes CASSPVVAGGGETQYF.

The rearrangement uses TRBV7-9 and TRBJ2-5; D is ambiguous. V was trimmed by 1 base and J by 2 bases, leaving 5 bases between them. The CDR3 sequence is 13 residues long. The germline V gene has CDR1 SEHNR and CDR2 FQNEAQ (reference sequence). The CDR3 protein is CASSLVPQETQYF. CDR3 in DNA: TGTGCCAGCAGCTTAGTCCCTCAAGAGACCCAGTACTTC. Full variable domain (rest looked up from reference TRBV7-9 and TRBJ2-5): DTGVSQNPRHKITKRGQNVTFRCDPISEHNRLYWYRQTLGQGPEFLTYFQNEAQLEKSRLLSDRFSAERPKGSFSTLEIQRTEQGDSAMYLCASSLVPQETQYFGPGTRLLVL.

This chain uses TRBV5-5 with TRBJ2-7; 11 nucleotides agree with TRBD2. V trimming: 0 bases; J trimming: 3 bases; junction bases outside the gene matches: 8. The CDR3 totals 17 residues. CDR1 is SGHKS, CDR2 YYEKEE, per germline (reference sequence). CDR3 bases: TGTGCCAGCAGCTTGGCCACTAGCGGGGGCAAGAGCTACGAGCAGTACTTC. It specifies CASSLATSGGKSYEQYF. The whole variable domain, remainder taken from reference TRBV5-5 and TRBJ2-7, is DAGVTQSPTHLIKTRGQQVTLRCSPISGHKSVSWYQQVLGQGPQFIFQYYEKEERGRGNFPDRFSARQFPNYSSELNVNALLLGDSALYLCASSLATSGGKSYEQYFGPGTRLTVT.

The chain combines TRBV7-6 with TRBJ2-1; possibly TRBD1 for D (6 bases). V shed 5 bases and J shed 7 bases, with 18 bases lying between them. The germline V gene has CDR1 SGHVS and CDR2 FNYEAQ. This CDR3 has 15 amino acids. CDR3 coding DNA: TGTGCCAGCAGCCCAACAGGGAAGGGGGTTAATGAGCAGTTCTTC. It yields the protein CASSPTGKGVNEQFF.

This chain links TRBV7-8 with TRBJ1-2; a weak D match, TRBD1 (5 bases). Germline CDR1 is SGHVS and CDR2 is FQNEAQ. This CDR3 region has 12 residues. The V and J ends lost 5 bases and 7 bases respectively, with 11 bases between them. The chain's CDR3 is CASSPGVSGYTF. The CDR3, as DNA: TGTGCCAGCAGCCCGGGGGTTAGTGGCTACACCTTC.

The chain joins TRBV24-1 to TRBJ2-7, with a weak D call TRBD1 (5 bases). This CDR3 contains 17 residues. Germline V gives CDR1 KGHDR, CDR2 SFDVKD. V lost 9 bases, J lost 4 bases, and 27 bases lay in between. Here the CDR3 DNA reads TGTGCCACCGAGCCCAGAGAACAGGCTCCGAATGATTACGAGCAGTACGTC. Translating it yields CATEPREQAPNDYEQYV.

Comments on this clone: Relative to the germline gene, one junction end is altered; a read error may explain this. The chain's CDR3 is CASTLGTLNTGELFF. CDR3 DNA: TGCGCCAGCACCTTGGGCACTTTGAACACCGGGGAGCTGTTTTTT. The chain has TRBV5-1 and TRBJ2-2; no clear D. Germline V lookup: CDR1 SGHRS, CDR2 YFSETQ. CDR3 length equals 15 residues.

The chain links TRBV3-1 (or the pseudogene TRBV3-2) to TRBJ2-7; D is perhaps TRBD2 (5 bases). This CDR3 spans 13 amino acids. Looked up from germline, CDR1 is LGHDT and CDR2 is YNNKEL (reference sequence). V dropped 8 bases and J dropped 6 bases, with 17 bases sitting between them. The DNA for the CDR3 is TGTGCCAGCGCAGGCACTAGGAGGTCCGAGCAGTACTTC. Protein sequence: CASAGTRRSEQYF.

This clone was detected a few times. The chain links TRBV28 to TRBJ2-2; 10 bases are shared with TRBD1. From germline, CDR1 is MDHEN and CDR2 SYDVKM. The CDR3 has 19 amino acids. V lost 2 bases to trimming and J lost 0 bases; unmatched junction nucleotides: 9. This chain's CDR3 is CASSLPHHGQGANTGELFF. CDR3 bases: TGTGCCAGCAGTTTACCCCACCATGGACAGGGGGCGAACACCGGGGAGCTGTTTTTT.

Only a few counts were recorded for this clone. The J gene is TRBJ2-6, the V gene TRBV2; 13 bases align to TRBD2. V shed 9 bases and J 2 bases; nucleotides not matched to a gene: 7. CDR3 length equals 17 residues. CDR1 is SNHLY and CDR2 is FYNNEI in the germline V gene. The CDR3 loop is CASRKGLAGAGANVLTF. CDR3 sequence (DNA): TGTGCCAGTCGGAAAGGACTAGCGGGAGCTGGGGCCAACGTCCTGACTTTC.

The rearrangement links TRBV6-1 to TRBJ1-5; TRBD1 agrees at 7 bases. The trim removed 2 bases at V and 11 bases at J, leaving 12 bases unmatched. Germline assignment: CDR1 MNHNS and CDR2 SASEGT. The CDR3 contains 15 residues. This CDR3 is CASSEPGQSAGTQHF. The CDR3 DNA follows: TGTGCCAGCAGTGAACCGGGACAGAGCGCAGGGACCCAGCATTTT.

The V and J genes are TRBV6-2 or TRBV6-3 and TRBJ1-6; the D gene is possibly TRBD1 (6 bases). Germline CDR1 reads MNHEY; CDR2 reads SVGEGT. Trimming removed 6 bases from V and 10 bases from J, with 16 bases in between. The CDR3 loop spans 14 amino acids. CDR3 in DNA: TGTGCCAGCAGCCTAAAGACAGGAACCTCACCCCTCCACTTT. This gives the protein CASSLKTGTSPLHF.

This clone showed up just once. The chain carries TRBV19 and TRBJ1-2; TRBD1 matches 7 bases. Trimming removed 1 base from V and 8 bases from J; junction bases left unmatched: 13. The CDR3 extends over 16 amino acids. Germline lookup yields CDR1 LNHDA and CDR2 SQIVND (reference sequence). In nucleotides, the CDR3 is TGTGCCAGTAGTATAGGGCCCGCAACAGGGGCTGAAGGCTACACCTTC. This sequence encodes CASSIGPATGAEGYTF.